This is a list of T cell receptor beta chains from one sample in a study of cytotoxic CD8 clonotypes in ibrutinib-treated CLL. Data came from immunoSEQ multiplex PCR; TCRdb stores just in-frame clones and leaves some out. The sample lists roughly 180,000 clones, approximately 84% occurring once. Sequencing used PBMCs, obtained after 24 months of ibrutinib treatment. These receptors all come from a human donor with chronic lymphocytic leukemia. Both conserved end residues are part of each CDR3.

TRBV11-2	TRBJ2-5	CASSLEKEGAQYF
TRBV28	TRBJ2-7	CASSLSTGGRAEQYF
TRBV6-5	TRBJ1-2	CASSWDRVRGYTF
TRBV9	TRBJ2-7	CASSADRGGVNSYEQYF
TRBV5-1	TRBJ2-7	CASSLGDGFYEQYF
TRBV5-1	TRBJ1-4	CASSPGSSVPNEKLFF
TRBV4-1	TRBJ1-3	CASSHIEIGNTIYF
TRBV5-1	TRBJ2-1	CASSKGGRDYNEQFF
TRBV12-5	TRBJ1-1	CASGLARTTEAFF
TRBV28	TRBJ2-3	CASSTPSTDTQYF
TRBV6-1	TRBJ1-5	CASSAGTLARNSNQPQHF
TRBV9	TRBJ2-5	CASSPRTTGETQYF
TRBV6-1	TRBJ1-1	CASKLQGNTEAFF
TRBV7-2	TRBJ2-3	CASSFWGRYSTDTQYF
TRBV2	TRBJ2-7	CASSARVVRQYF
TRBV21-1	TRBJ1-1	CASSYRGRGSMNTEAFF
TRBV6-5	TRBJ2-1	CASSYQGTNEQFF
TRBV7-2	TRBJ2-3	CASSSRAGSTDTQYF
TRBV11-2	TRBJ2-7	CASSSKSPKQYF
TRBV7-3	TRBJ2-3	CASSQMGARRDTQYF
TRBV7-2	TRBJ2-1	CASRQTGGNEQFF
TRBV2	TRBJ1-4	CASKGAERAPNEKLFF
TRBV30	TRBJ2-2	CAWGDGGNTGELFF
TRBV15	TRBJ1-1	CATSGRQGRPILTEAFF
TRBV5-4	TRBJ2-5	CASTGLAGEETQYF
TRBV7-2	TRBJ2-5	CASSQSTGQETQYF
TRBV7-6	TRBJ2-1	CASSLDSNEQFF
TRBV5-5	TRBJ2-7	CASSLSPTGRALSYEQYF
TRBV6-5	TRBJ1-2	CASSAPQAGGGYTF
TRBV28	TRBJ1-2	CASRVAGGGYGYTF
TRBV5-1	TRBJ1-2	CASSLGVTGRGYTF
TRBV5-6	TRBJ2-1	CASSLGTGAFYNEQFF
TRBV29-1	TRBJ2-2	CSVDTDFNTGELFF
TRBV9	TRBJ2-1	CASSTTSGRYNEQFF
TRBV18	TRBJ1-2	CASSPPGVGYGYTF
TRBV2	TRBJ1-6	CASSEQMTGSPLHF
TRBV5-1	TRBJ2-7	CASSLAQFYEQYF
TRBV9	TRBJ2-7	CASSVGGTGNEQYF
TRBV7-9	TRBJ1-3	CAIERGGNTIYF
TRBV6-1	TRBJ2-7	CASSVTSGTSEQYF
TRBV29-1	TRBJ2-7	CSVEDGTGSPYEQYF
TRBV6-1	TRBJ1-6	CASSEDGRNSPLHF
TRBV2	TRBJ1-5	CASGGEVHQPQHF
TRBV7-3	TRBJ1-1	CASSFSHQGRRTEAFF
TRBV2	TRBJ1-5	CASQRESGGQPQHF
TRBV2	TRBJ1-1	CASTGDTEAFF
TRBV7-6	TRBJ1-1	CASSLRDSGFNTEAFF
TRBV5-4	TRBJ2-3	CASSRQGFTDTQYF
TRBV11-2	TRBJ1-1	CASSPWNTEAFF
TRBV15	TRBJ1-2	CATSRYGQDYGYTF
TRBV5-1	TRBJ1-3	CASSRTYLSGNTIYF
TRBV12-5	TRBJ2-7	CASGDPSWGLIPYEQYF
TRBV19	TRBJ2-1	CASSILPGEALRTSGMKRHEQFF
TRBV7-2	TRBJ2-7	CASSFNWNSYEQYF
TRBV19	TRBJ1-1	CASSPQGAGGSTEAFF
TRBV28	TRBJ2-7	CASSLAGQTYEQYF
TRBV2	TRBJ2-6	CASSVQGGLSGANVLTF
TRBV18	TRBJ2-7	CASSLRGPGTSFDEQYF
TRBV6-5	TRBJ2-7	CASTPRTSIYEQYF
TRBV13	TRBJ2-3	CASSLEKGAGTDTQYF